This TCR beta chain originates from a study of blood T cell repertoires in COVID-19 (dated by TCRdb to 2020 to 2021). Turning to the overall study: Collaborator samples came from the United States, Italy and Spain and covered acute and convalescent phases of COVID-19. The material from the prospective study consisted of cDNA or gDNA derived from T cells, B-cell-depleted T cells, or PBMCs. The dataset comprised deeply sampled blood TCRbeta repertoires from subjects exposed to, actively infected with, or recovered from COVID-19. The repertoires were made available in a free public database intended to serve as a resource for research on the immune response to SARS-CoV-2. Samples came from the ongoing ImmuneRACE study (first 160 participants) plus 1,254 subjects from 6 global collaborators. A de-identified subject ID, COVID-19 status, age in years and sex were almost always included in the sample metadata. Where available, HLA class I and class II types were obtained from metadata supplied by the sample provider rather than from assay-based typing. Summary of the overall study and its limitations: Clinical and demographic metadata were provided uncurated, with the amount varying by source and participant.

Each collaborating institution followed its own protocols to collect whole blood in K2EDTA tubes. For TCRbeta analysis, collaborators shipped samples in one of three forms: frozen whole blood, isolated PBMCs, or DNA extracted from either of those sample types. TCRbeta CDR3 regions were amplified from genomic DNA by means of the immunoSEQ Assay, a bias-controlled multiplex PCR. In the original analysis: The number of nucleated cells in each sample was estimated by amplification of reference gene primers within the assay. To quantify the absolute abundance of each unique TCRbeta CDR3 rearrangement, sequence reads were collapsed and filtered. Productive Simpson clonality was computed per sample as the square root of Simpson's diversity index over productive rearrangements. TCRdb took over this immuneACCESS table, retaining in-frame rearrangements with V and J assigned. Such tables are incomplete; in checked studies, under half of the missing clones stem from an unresolved V gene, and the remainder is unexplained. The DNA was the basis for D and trimming; V, J and clone size are from that table. This sample lists 150,000 to 200,000 clones; under 95% were detected once. Clones ranked in the top ten supply roughly a sixth of the sample.

Note on this clone: This clone's antigen is unknown. The input lacks base qualities; no much larger clone sits a single base away.

Germline trimming amounts to 6 bases on V and 3 bases on J, with 8 as the count of junction bases outside the gene matches. Via the germline V gene, CDR1 is ENHRY and CDR2 SYGVKD. The CDR3 numbers 14 residues from cysteine through phenylalanine. The read is trimmed to its CDR3 DNA, 42 bases read in frame from base 1. Material for sequencing was peripheral blood. The TCR originated in a man between 60 and 70 years old with active or convalescent COVID-19. The chain employs TRBV10-3 and TRBJ2-7; 7 central nucleotides agree with TRBD1. For the CDR3, the sequence is CAIRGDRAGYEQYF. The DNA sequence follows: TGTGCCATCAGAGGAGACAGGGCGGGCTACGAGCAGTACTTC.